Sequencing of this T cell receptor beta chain was carried out in a study of blood T cell repertoires in COVID-19. Study-wide context: Some COVID-19 samples were acute and others convalescent; all came from the United States, Italy and Spain.

This clone was detected only a few times. Produced via immunoSEQ multiplex PCR; TCRdb's table is partial and in-frame only. Of 35,000 to 45,000 clones listed, about 85% were seen once; the top ten hold roughly 4%. The V end lost 3 bases, the J end lost 7 bases, and 6 bases lay between the germline ends. The CDR3 is 11 residues long. CDR1 and CDR2 from the germline V gene are SQVTM and ANQGSEA. The chain combines TRBV29-1 with TRBJ2-2, with D perhaps matching TRBD2 (6 bases). The specimen was peripheral blood. The sequence was obtained from a man aged 60-69 years with acute or convalescent COVID-19. CDR3 protein: CSVEGGGELFF. The CDR3 DNA sequence: TGCAGCGTTGAGGGGGGCGGGGAGCTGTTTTTT.